This T cell receptor (beta chain) was documented in a study of T-cell reconstitution after alpha-beta-depleted transplantation in children. The CDR3 is 14 residues long. Germline CDR1 SGHDN, CDR2 FVKESK. With 4 bases removed from V and 6 bases from J, the gap between germline ends came to 15 bases. The TCRbeta library was prepared with unique molecular identifiers. One entry per CDR3 protein, called by TCRdb with MiXCR from the PCR reads. This table has around 530,000 distinct CDR3 sequences, approximately 32% appearing once. V is TRBV14 and J is TRBJ1-1, with D hard to call. Sequenced material: PBMCs from the stem cell graft donor, taken from the stem cell graft. The origin of this receptor is a human donor who donated a stem cell graft to a child with aplastic anemia. CDR3 DNA: TGTGCCAGCAGCCGCAATCTAGGGTCGGCTGAAGCTTTCTTT. Its translation is CASSRNLGSAEAFF. The complete variable domain, with remaining parts taken from reference TRBV14 and TRBJ1-1, reads EAGVTQFPSHSVIEKGQTVTLRCDPISGHDNLYWYRRVMGKEIKFLLHFVKESKQDESGMPNNRFLAERTGGTYSTLKVQPAELEDSGVYFCASSRNLGSAEAFFGQGTRLTVV.